This section outlines one T cell receptor beta chain sequence together with its context. Primers for the PCR totalled 60 Vbeta and 13 Jbeta. TCRdb keeps only in-frame clones here, not all; method: immunoSEQ multiplex PCR. The sample records about 280,000 clones, approximately 90% being singletons. The CDR3 is made up of 15 amino acids. Germline V gene lookup returns CDR1 PRHDT and CDR2 FYEKMQ (reference sequence). The data belong to a study of cytomegalovirus exposure and HLA in healthy donors. The clonotype was recovered from a woman aged 18-29 years in good health and CMV-seronegative. Sample: PBMCs. This chain joins TRBV13 and TRBJ2-5; 7 bases fit TRBD2. The J call may be faulty, since TRBJ2-7 better matches the DNA end. The CDR3 reads CASSLLSGASYEQYF. The CDR3 bases are TGTGCCAGCAGCTTATTGAGCGGGGCGAGCTACGAGCAGTACTTC.